The rows below give T cell receptor beta chains drawn from one sample of a study of CD8+CD57+ T cells in acquired aplastic anemia. Via MiXCR, TCRdb re-called the reads, giving one row per CDR3 protein. The repertoire holds 250,000 to 350,000 distinct CDR3 sequences, with approximately 60% as singletons. The source material was sorted CD4+, CD8+, or CD8+CD57+ T cells (not recorded which) from PBMCs. Receptors were obtained from a human donor with aplastic anemia. Each CDR3 is given with its conserved first and last residue. A D gene is named only where the DNA matches it firmly. Not every row has a clone size; where given, it reads once, few, many or a size class.

clone_size j_call d_call v_call cdr3_nt cdr3_aa
- TRBJ2-7 - TRBV5-1 TGCGCCAGCAGCCTGTTCGGCACTGAAACGGACTACGAGCAGTACTTC CASSLFGTETDYEQYF
- TRBJ2-2 - TRBV20-1 TGCAGTGCTAGCAGGGGTGCGAACACCGGGGAGCTGTTTTTT CSASRGANTGELFF
many TRBJ2-1 TRBD2 TRBV5-8 TGTGCCAGCACCTTTAAAGTACGGGAGGGGGGCGAGCAGTTCTTC CASTFKVREGGEQFF
- TRBJ2-7 TRBD1 TRBV6-5 TGTGCCAGCAGCCGGACAGGGTTGAACTACGAGCAGTACTTC CASSRTGLNYEQYF
many TRBJ1-5 - TRBV6-1 TGTGCCAGCAGTGGACAACAGGGCAGCAATCAGCCCCAGCATTTT CASSGQQGSNQPQHF
once TRBJ1-2 - TRBV10-3 TGTGCCATCAGTCTAATGCAGGGAGGTGGCTACACCTTC CAISLMQGGGYTF
- TRBJ1-6 - TRBV7-3 TGTGCCAGCAGCTTACAGATAAATTCACCCCTCCACTTT CASSLQINSPLHF
- TRBJ2-7 TRBD1 TRBV20-1 TGCAGTGCCCCGGGACAGGGGGACGAGCAGTACTTC CSAPGQGDEQYF
- TRBJ1-2 - TRBV10-1 TGCGCCAGCATCCCGCCGAAGGGGAGCTATGGCTACACCTTC CASIPPKGSYGYTF
- TRBJ2-5 TRBD1 TRBV12-3/TRBV12-4 TGTGCCAGCAGTTCGGACAGGACGCTTAGGGAGACCCAGTACTTC CASSSDRTLRETQYF
few TRBJ1-5 - TRBV4-1 TGCGCCAGCAGCCAAGAGGGGGGGCAGCCCCAGCATTTT CASSQEGGQPQHF
once TRBJ2-7 - TRBV5-1 TGCGCCAGCAGCTTGGCCGCGGGGACAGCAACCTACGAGCAGTACTTC CASSLAAGTATYEQYF
- TRBJ2-1 TRBD2 TRBV18 TGTGCCAGCTCACCACTCGGACTAGCGGACAATCAGCAGTTCTTC CASSPLGLADNQQFF
- TRBJ1-4 TRBD1 TRBV7-2 TGTGCCAGCAGCCCCCGCCCGGGACAGGGAACTAATGAAAAACTGTTTTTT CASSPRPGQGTNEKLFF
- TRBJ2-1 TRBD2 TRBV20-1 TGCAGTGCTAGTCGACTAGCGGGCGAGCAGTTCTTC CSASRLAGEQFF
- TRBJ2-5 - TRBV25-1 TGTGCCAGCCGTGCTAGAGGCCAAGAGACCCAGTACTTC CASRARGQETQYF
- TRBJ2-7 TRBD1 TRBV2 TGTGCCAGCAGGATGGCAGGGGGCAGGGACAACGAGCAGTACTTC CASRMAGGRDNEQYF
- TRBJ2-7 - TRBV7-9 TGTGCTCTGGCCGTCGGCGACGAGCAGTACTTC CALAVGDEQYF
- TRBJ1-2 TRBD1 TRBV20-1 TGCAGTGCTACCTCCGGGACAGGGATACATGGCTACACCTTC CSATSGTGIHGYTF
- TRBJ2-2 - TRBV5-1 TGCGCCAGCAGCTTTGAACAGGGATTGAACACCGGGGAGCTGTTTTTT CASSFEQGLNTGELFF
many TRBJ1-5 - TRBV20-1 TGCAGTGCTCGCGGGGGGTGGGGGGGCAATCAGCCCCAGCATTTT CSARGGWGGNQPQHF
many TRBJ2-1 TRBD1 TRBV19 TGTGCCAGTAGCATGACAGGGGGCTCCTACAATGAGCAGTTCTTC CASSMTGGSYNEQFF
- TRBJ2-5 - TRBV7-6 TGTGCCAGCACCAAAGAACGAGAGACCCAGTACTTC CASTKERETQYF
- TRBJ1-5 - TRBV25-1 TGTGCCAGCAGTGACGGGAGGGGGAATCAGCCCCAGCATTTT CASSDGRGNQPQHF
- TRBJ2-3 TRBD2 TRBV9 TGTGCCAGCAGCGTAGGGCTAGCGGGTGGATCAAGGACAGATACGCAGTATTTT CASSVGLAGGSRTDTQYF
- TRBJ1-2 TRBD1 TRBV7-2 TGTGCCAGCAGCCGAGGGGGCAACTATGGCTACACCTTC CASSRGGNYGYTF
- TRBJ1-6 TRBD1 TRBV12-3/TRBV12-4 TGTGCCAGCAGACACAGGGGGCGTAATTCACCCCTCCACTTT CASRHRGRNSPLHF
few TRBJ2-6 - TRBV29-1 TGCAGCGTTGTTGCAAGGGGAGATGGGGCCAACGTCCTGACTTTC CSVVARGDGANVLTF
- TRBJ2-7 TRBD1 TRBV29-1 TGCAGCGTCGCAGTAAGAGGACAGGGGGCCAACGAGCAGTACTTC CSVAVRGQGANEQYF
many TRBJ1-6 TRBD1 TRBV7-9 TGTGCCAGCAGCCCAGTGGGGACAGGGGTTGTCGGGGATTCACCCCTCCACTTT CASSPVGTGVVGDSPLHF
- TRBJ1-1 TRBD1 TRBV20-1 TGCAGTGCCCTGACAGGGACGAACACTGAAGCTTTCTTT CSALTGTNTEAFF
- TRBJ2-2 - TRBV7-3 TGTGCCAGCAGCTTATCAGCCACCGGGGAGCTGTCCTTT CASSLSATGELSF
- TRBJ2-7 - TRBV24-1 TGTGCCAGCAGCCAAGGCGGGGCACAGGGGATCAACGAGCAGTACTTC CASSQGGAQGINEQYF
- TRBJ2-1 TRBD2 TRBV25-1 TGTGCCAGCACCAACGCGGGAGCTGACAATGAGCAGTTCTTC CASTNAGADNEQFF
- TRBJ2-2 - TRBV18 TGTGCCAGCTCACCAAAGGAGGCCGGGGAGCTGTTTTTT CASSPKEAGELFF
many TRBJ2-3 - TRBV7-9 TGTGCCAGCAGCTTAGGTAGGGGGGGCCGCACAGATACGCAGTATTTT CASSLGRGGRTDTQYF
many TRBJ2-1 - TRBV12-3/TRBV12-4 TGTGCCAGCAGTGCCTCGTCTCGCGGGAATGAGCAGTTCTTC CASSASSRGNEQFF
few TRBJ2-1 - TRBV7-2 TGTGCCAGCAGCCCCCAAATACTAGGTAGGTTCGATGAGCAGTTCTTC CASSPQILGRFDEQFF
- TRBJ2-3 - TRBV5-6 TGTGCCAGCAGCATTCAACGAGATACGCAGTATTTT CASSIQRDTQYF
- TRBJ1-2 TRBD1 TRBV9 TGTGCCAGCAGCTCGACAGGGGTTCAGACCTATGGCCACACCTTC CASSSTGVQTYGHTF
- TRBJ2-2 - TRBV14 TGTGCCAGCAGCTTGGCACGGCCGGGGGAGCTGTTTTTT CASSLARPGELFF
many TRBJ1-1 - TRBV2 TGTGCCAGCAGTGAAATAGGGACACACATGAACACTGAAGCTTTCTTT CASSEIGTHMNTEAFF
- TRBJ1-5 - TRBV6-2/TRBV6-3 TGTGCCAGCAGTTACCTAGGGATCGGGGATAAGCCCCAGCATTTT CASSYLGIGDKPQHF
- TRBJ2-2 - TRBV5-1 TGCGCCAGCAGCCCAAAAGGGGCGAACACCGGGGAGCTGTTTTTT CASSPKGANTGELFF
- TRBJ1-1 - TRBV5-1 TGCGCCAGCAGGCTGATGGGTTTGAACACTGAAGCTTTCTTT CASRLMGLNTEAFF
- TRBJ1-3 - TRBV9 TGTGCCAGCACCTCCCTTGGCTCTGGAAACACCATATATTTT CASTSLGSGNTIYF
- TRBJ2-7 TRBD1 TRBV7-2 TGTGCCAGCAGCTTTGGGGACAGGGGTGGCGAGCAGTACTTC CASSFGDRGGEQYF
- TRBJ2-7 TRBD2 TRBV20-1 TGCAGTGCTACCCGGACTAGCGGGAGCCCATACGAGCAGTACTTC CSATRTSGSPYEQYF
- TRBJ1-6 - TRBV5-1 TGCGCCAGCAGCATTGGCACCTTCGGTAATTCACCCCTCCACTTT CASSIGTFGNSPLHF
- TRBJ2-1 - TRBV7-2 TGTGCCAGCAGCTCAAGGGTAGATGAGCAGTTCTTC CASSSRVDEQFF
- TRBJ2-1 - TRBV9 TGTGCCAGCAGCGCCAAAGCAACAGGGTTTGAGCAGTTCTTC CASSAKATGFEQFF
few TRBJ2-7 - TRBV6-1 TGTGCCAGCAGTGAACAACCCTACGAGCAGTACTTC CASSEQPYEQYF
few TRBJ2-1 - TRBV27 TGTGCCAGCAGTTTACTGTCTCTGCGGCTAGCTGAATACAATGAGCAGTTCTTC CASSLLSLRLAEYNEQFF
few TRBJ2-7 - TRBV29-1 TGCAGCGCTGGAGGGGGCAGGGGGTACGAGCAGTACTTC CSAGGGRGYEQYF
- TRBJ1-2 - TRBV7-2 TGTGCCAGCAGCTTAGCTTTGGTCTATGGCTACACCTTC CASSLALVYGYTF
- TRBJ2-7 TRBD2 TRBV2 TGTGCCAGCAGTGAACGGGGTAGCGGGAGGTTCAACGAGCAGTACTTC CASSERGSGRFNEQYF
- TRBJ2-1 TRBD2 TRBV7-3 TGTGCCAGCAGCCCCGGGACTACCCCGGGAGTCGATGAGCAGTTCTTC CASSPGTTPGVDEQFF
- TRBJ2-2 - TRBV15 TGTGCCACCAGCAGTATTCTCAGGAACACCGGGGAGCTGTTTTTT CATSSILRNTGELFF
many TRBJ1-1 - TRBV20-1 TGCAGTGCTAGAGACGCCCGGGGGAGCACTGAAGCTTTCTTT CSARDARGSTEAFF
- TRBJ2-6 - TRBV9 TGTGCCAGCAGCGTAGGAGGGTCTACCGGGGCCAACGTCCTGACTTTC CASSVGGSTGANVLTF